The rows below give T cell receptor beta chains drawn from one sample of a study of cytomegalovirus exposure and HLA in healthy donors. Data came from immunoSEQ multiplex PCR; TCRdb stores just in-frame clones and leaves some out. Among around 220,000 clones listed, 80% to 90% were seen once. Sample: PBMCs. These TCRs come from a woman under 30 in good health and CMV-seronegative. The CDR3 runs from the conserved cysteine through the conserved F or W. Fields, in order: D gene, V gene, J gene, clone size, CDR3 protein, CDR3 DNA. The D gene is left open where the match is weak. Rows give clone size only sometimes, using once, few, many, or a class for an expanded clone.

TRBD1	TRBV28	TRBJ2-3	-	CASSLRQGVTDTQYF	TGTGCCAGCAGTTTAAGACAGGGGGTCACAGATACGCAGTATTTT
-	TRBV6-1	TRBJ2-3	-	CASIRGGTDTQYF	TGTGCCAGCATAAGGGGTGGCACAGATACGCAGTATTTT
TRBD2	TRBV5-1	TRBJ2-5	-	CASSRKRELGETQYF	TGCGCCAGCAGCCGGAAGCGGGAGCTAGGAGAGACCCAGTACTTC
TRBD1	TRBV4-2	TRBJ1-2	-	CASSQDLMGQGPYGYTF	TGTGCCAGCAGCCAAGATTTAATGGGACAGGGCCCCTATGGCTACACCTTC
TRBD1	TRBV29-1	TRBJ2-7	once	CSVEGTGIHEQYF	TGCAGCGTAGAGGGGACAGGGATCCACGAGCAGTACTTC
-	TRBV7-3	TRBJ2-7	-	CASSLTPISYEQYF	TGTGCCAGCAGCTTAACCCCAATCTCCTACGAGCAGTACTTC
TRBD2	TRBV5-6	TRBJ2-3	once	CASSLASGLTDTQYF	TGTGCCAGCAGCTTGGCTAGCGGGTTAACAGATACGCAGTATTTT
-	TRBV27	TRBJ1-5	-	CASSPLYSNQPQHF	TGTGCCAGCAGTCCTCTCTATAGCAATCAGCCCCAGCATTTT
TRBD1	TRBV28	TRBJ2-4	-	CASSPPGTGYNIQYF	TGTGCCAGCAGCCCCCCGGGGACAGGGTATAACATTCAGTACTTC
TRBD1	TRBV2	TRBJ1-2	-	CASSEGTGSGYGYTF	TGTGCCAGCAGTGAGGGGACAGGCAGCGGCTATGGCTACACCTTC
TRBD1	TRBV28	TRBJ1-2	-	CASRSTGGINYGYTF	TGTGCCAGCAGATCTACAGGGGGGATTAACTATGGCTACACCTTC
TRBD1	TRBV7-9	TRBJ1-1	-	CASSSPGDRGGTEAFF	TGTGCCAGCAGCTCGCCGGGTGACAGGGGAGGCACTGAAGCTTTCTTT
TRBD2	TRBV18	TRBJ2-3	-	CASSPTGLVGTDTQYF	TGTGCCAGCTCACCCACCGGACTAGTAGGAACAGATACGCAGTATTTT
-	TRBV2	TRBJ1-2	-	CASSEGGGLAYGYTF	TGTGCCAGCAGTGAGGGAGGGGGTTTGGCCTATGGCTACACCTTC
TRBD2	TRBV7-3	TRBJ2-7	-	CASSLGTSGSEQYF	TGTGCCAGCAGCTTAGGGACTAGCGGGAGCGAGCAGTACTTC
TRBD2	TRBV5-6	TRBJ2-5	-	CASSWTSGRARETQYF	TGTGCCAGCAGCTGGACTAGCGGGAGGGCCCGAGAGACCCAGTACTTC
-	TRBV4-1	TRBJ2-3	-	CASSQPRTETSTDTQYF	TGCGCCAGCAGCCAACCTCGGACTGAGACTAGCACAGATACGCAGTATTTT
-	TRBV21-1	TRBJ2-3	many	CASRDSSTDTQYF	TGTGCCAGCCGCGACAGCTCCACAGATACGCAGTATTTT
TRBD1	TRBV7-9	TRBJ1-1	-	CASSIDRGQVNTEAFF	TGTGCCAGCAGCATCGACAGGGGTCAGGTGAACACTGAAGCTTTCTTT
TRBD1	TRBV5-1	TRBJ2-1	once	CASSSGQGAQIEQFF	TGCGCCAGCAGTTCGGGACAGGGGGCGCAGATCGAGCAGTTCTTC
-	TRBV30	TRBJ2-1	-	CAWSESGPYNEQFF	TGTGCCTGGAGTGAAAGCGGCCCCTACAATGAGCAGTTCTTC
TRBD2	TRBV5-1	TRBJ2-1	-	CASSPLTSGRAAVGEQFF	TGCGCCAGCAGCCCCTTGACTAGCGGGAGGGCCGCGGTAGGTGAGCAGTTCTTC
TRBD1	TRBV5-6	TRBJ2-3	-	CASSSRGWDTQYF	TGTGCCAGCAGCTCCAGGGGGTGGGATACGCAGTATTTT
-	TRBV6-1	TRBJ2-7	-	CASRGLADEQYF	TGTGCCAGCAGGGGGCTCGCCGACGAGCAGTACTTC
-	TRBV10-2	TRBJ2-3	-	CASSDLGLLSTDTQYF	TGCGCCAGCAGTGACTTGGGACTTCTTAGCACAGATACGCAGTATTTT
-	TRBV6-5	TRBJ2-5	-	CASSPLAVETQYF	TGTGCCAGCAGCCCCCTGGCCGTAGAGACCCAGTACTTC
-	TRBV27	TRBJ2-5	-	CASSLGRGKETQYF	TGTGCCAGCAGTTTAGGCAGGGGAAAAGAGACCCAGTACTTC
TRBD2	TRBV7-8	TRBJ2-7	-	CASSLYILAGGGVKYEQYF	TGTGCCAGCAGCTTATATATTTTAGCGGGAGGCGGGGTGAAGTACGAGCAGTACTTC
TRBD2	TRBV5-1	TRBJ2-2	-	CASSSGTSGSGELFF	TGCGCCAGCAGCTCCGGGACTAGCGGGAGTGGGGAGCTGTTTTTT
-	TRBV27	TRBJ2-7	-	CASSLSSGTYEQYF	TGTGCCAGCAGTTTATCTAGCGGCACCTACGAGCAGTACTTC
-	TRBV11-2	TRBJ2-7	-	CASSLDPGEDEQYF	TGTGCCAGCAGCTTAGATCCGGGGGAAGACGAGCAGTACTTC
-	TRBV28	TRBJ2-7	-	CASSFSSAHYEQYF	TGTGCCAGCAGTTTCAGCAGCGCCCACTACGAGCAGTACTTC
-	TRBV4-1	TRBJ1-5	-	CASSQVTQNQPQHF	TGCGCCAGCAGCCAAGTGACTCAGAATCAGCCCCAGCATTTT
TRBD2	TRBV2	TRBJ2-3	-	CASTELAGGPDTQYF	TGTGCCAGCACAGAACTAGCGGGAGGGCCAGATACGCAGTATTTT
TRBD2	TRBV9	TRBJ2-3	-	CASSVGGLAGALDTQYF	TGTGCCAGCAGCGTAGGCGGGCTAGCGGGAGCATTAGATACGCAGTATTTT
-	TRBV28	TRBJ1-1	-	CASSFNSFLNTEAFF	TGTGCCAGCAGTTTTAATAGCTTCCTGAACACTGAAGCTTTCTTT
TRBD2	TRBV19	TRBJ2-3	-	CASSTSGRGTDTQYF	TGTGCCAGTAGTACTAGCGGGAGAGGTACAGATACGCAGTATTTT
-	TRBV21-1	TRBJ1-2	-	CASLAYGYTF	TGTGCCAGCTTAGCCTATGGCTACACCTTC
TRBD2	TRBV5-8	TRBJ2-1	-	CASSYGGRGRAEQFF	TGTGCCAGCAGCTATGGAGGGAGGGGCCGGGCTGAGCAGTTCTTC
-	TRBV5-1	TRBJ1-3	-	CASSGGLPSSGNTIYF	TGCGCCAGCAGCGGGGGACTGCCAAGCTCTGGAAACACCATATATTTT
-	TRBV10-2	TRBJ2-2	-	CASSDQGTNTGELFF	TGCGCCAGCAGTGATCAGGGAACGAACACCGGGGAGCTGTTTTTT
-	TRBV28	TRBJ1-1	-	CASSFIRGGTEAFF	TGTGCCAGCAGTTTTATCAGGGGCGGCACTGAAGCTTTCTTT
TRBD2	TRBV10-2	TRBJ2-7	-	CASSVGLADSYEQYF	TGCGCCAGCAGTGTTGGCCTAGCGGACTCCTACGAGCAGTACTTC
-	TRBV30	TRBJ1-2	few	CAWSRLQLDYTF	TGTGCCTGGAGTAGGCTACAGCTTGACTACACCTTC
TRBD1	TRBV28	TRBJ2-7	-	CASSLYAAQGYEQYF	TGTGCCAGCAGTTTGTATGCGGCACAGGGGTACGAGCAGTACTTC
-	TRBV28	TRBJ1-2	once	CASSLDKPYVNYGYTF	TGTGCCAGCAGTTTGGACAAGCCCTATGTCAACTATGGCTACACCTTC
TRBD1	TRBV4-1	TRBJ1-2	few	CASSQSGQGAYGYTF	TGCGCCAGCAGCCAGTCGGGACAGGGGGCTTATGGCTACACCTTC
-	TRBV30	TRBJ2-3	-	CAWSYQRGGNTDTQYF	TGTGCCTGGAGTTACCAGAGAGGCGGAAACACAGATACGCAGTATTTT
TRBD2	TRBV30	TRBJ2-7	-	CAWAPGLARYEQYF	TGTGCCTGGGCTCCGGGACTAGCTCGGTACGAGCAGTACTTC